This T cell receptor beta chain derives from a study of blood T cell repertoires in COVID-19. The data were produced by immunoSEQ multiplex PCR, yet TCRdb's version contains in-frame clones alone and is incomplete. The table records over 250,000 clones, about 88% of them present only once. Germline assignment: CDR1 SEHNR and CDR2 FQNEAQ (reference sequence). V lost 2 bases, J lost 7 bases, and 5 bases stayed unmatched. The CDR3 totals 15 residues. Recovered status applied to Cohort 3 donors who had two consecutive negative PCRs. It also applied to those with clearance or with symptom resolution. This sequence joins TRBV7-9 and TRBJ1-4, with 9 bases that match TRBD1. The sample comprised PBMCs or T cells enriched from blood (not recorded which). The sequence derives from a woman in her forties or fifties who had recovered from COVID-19. The CDR3 sequence: CASSLRGTGSEKLFF. In nucleotides, the CDR3 is TGTGCCAGCAGCTTACGAGGGACAGGGTCTGAAAAACTGTTTTTT.